This is a list of T cell receptor beta chains from one sample in a study of blood T cell repertoires in COVID-19. Produced via immunoSEQ multiplex PCR; TCRdb's table is partial and in-frame only. The sample lists 99,000 or so clones; roughly 82% were seen once. Input material: peripheral blood. These receptors were collected from a man aged 55 to 70 with acute or convalescent COVID-19. Both conserved end residues are part of each CDR3. A D gene is named only where the DNA matches it firmly. Only part of the rows carry a size: once, few, many, or a class if the clone is expanded.

DNA | CDR3 | D | J | V | size
TGCGCCAGCAGCTTGGATAGCGGGGACACCGGGGAGCTGTTTTTT | CASSLDSGDTGELFF | TRBD2 | TRBJ2-2 | TRBV5-1 | once
TGTGCCAGCAGCCAAGAGGTAGGGGATCTCCCCTACAATGAGCAGTTCTTC | CASSQEVGDLPYNEQFF | . | TRBJ2-1 | TRBV3-1/TRBV3-2 | .
TGTGCCAGCAGTCCCACAGGGTCCCTTAATGAAAAACTGTTTTTT | CASSPTGSLNEKLFF | . | TRBJ1-4 | TRBV27 | .
TGTGCCAGCAGTGCCTACAGGGGGTGGGAGCTAGCGGGGGGTTCCTACGAGCAGTACTTC | CASSAYRGWELAGGSYEQYF | TRBD2 | TRBJ2-7 | TRBV27 | .
TGTGCCAGCAGTTACCCGGGACAGACCTACGAGCAGTACTTC | CASSYPGQTYEQYF | TRBD1 | TRBJ2-7 | TRBV6-2/TRBV6-3 | .
TGTGCCAGCAGTTACGAGGAGAACACTGAAGCTTTCTTT | CASSYEENTEAFF | . | TRBJ1-1 | TRBV12-3/TRBV12-4 | .
TGTGCCAGCAGCTTAATAGGATTGCCTTTAGCGGGAGAAGCCAAAAACATTCAGTACTTC | CASSLIGLPLAGEAKNIQYF | TRBD2 | TRBJ2-4 | TRBV7-3 | .
TGTGCCAGCAGCCGATTGAGACGGGAGGGCCTGTCAGAGACCCAGTACTTC | CASSRLRREGLSETQYF | TRBD2 | TRBJ2-5 | TRBV3-1/TRBV3-2 | .
TGTGCCAGCCGTTTGACAGGGGACACTGAAGCTTTCTTT | CASRLTGDTEAFF | TRBD1 | TRBJ1-1 | TRBV6-5 | .
TGTGCCAGCAGACGACTAGCGGGAGGAGCTGAGACCCAGTACTTC | CASRRLAGGAETQYF | TRBD2 | TRBJ2-5 | TRBV7-2 | .
TGTGCCAGCAGTCCTCGCTCTGGAAACACCATATATTTT | CASSPRSGNTIYF | . | TRBJ1-3 | TRBV12-3/TRBV12-4 | .
TGTGCCTGGAGTGTAGCTAGGCGCTATGGCTACACCTTC | CAWSVARRYGYTF | . | TRBJ1-2 | TRBV30 | .
TGTGCCAGTAGTTCGACAGGGTCGGTCACTGAAGCTTTCTTT | CASSSTGSVTEAFF | TRBD1 | TRBJ1-1 | TRBV19 | .
TGCAGTGCTAGTCTCCAAGGGGGAGTTCATGGCTACACCTTC | CSASLQGGVHGYTF | . | TRBJ1-2 | TRBV20-1 | .
TGTGCCAGCAGCTTTCAGGGTAATGAGCAGTTCTTC | CASSFQGNEQFF | . | TRBJ2-1 | TRBV11-2 | .
TGTGCCAGCAGCTTAATAGGGACATATAGCAATGAGCAGTTCTTC | CASSLIGTYSNEQFF | . | TRBJ2-1 | TRBV7-3 | .
TGCGCCAGCAGCTTAGGCGGGGGGTACAATGAGCAGTTCTTC | CASSLGGGYNEQFF | TRBD2 | TRBJ2-1 | TRBV5-1 | many
TGTGCCATCAAAGGGACAGGGGGCAATGAGCAGTTCTTC | CAIKGTGGNEQFF | TRBD1 | TRBJ2-1 | TRBV10-3 | .
TGTGCCAGTACCGCCGCAGTAAGATCCTACAATGAGCAGTTCTTC | CASTAAVRSYNEQFF | . | TRBJ2-1 | TRBV19 | .
TGTGCCAGCAGCCAAGAGGCTAGCGGGGGCTCAGATACGCAGTATTTT | CASSQEASGGSDTQYF | TRBD2 | TRBJ2-3 | TRBV4-2 | .
TGTGCCAGCAGCTTCGTCCGGCAGCGCTACACAGATACGCAGTATTTT | CASSFVRQRYTDTQYF | . | TRBJ2-3 | TRBV11-3 | .
TGCGCCAGCAGCCCTGGAGCCTCGACCCCCTACGAGCAGTACTTC | CASSPGASTPYEQYF | . | TRBJ2-7 | TRBV5-1 | .